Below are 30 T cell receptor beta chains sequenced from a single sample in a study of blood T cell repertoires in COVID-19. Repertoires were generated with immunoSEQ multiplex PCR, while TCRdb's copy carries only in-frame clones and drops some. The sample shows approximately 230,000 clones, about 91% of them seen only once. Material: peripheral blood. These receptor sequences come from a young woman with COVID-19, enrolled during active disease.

CDR3 loop: CASSRASGDLQETQYF. The CDR3 DNA is TGCGCCAGCAGCCGGGCTAGCGGGGACCTCCAAGAGACCCAGTACTTC. The rearrangement uses TRBV5-1 and TRBJ2-5; 9 bases are a match to TRBD2. Germline V lookup: CDR1 SGHRS, CDR2 YFSETQ. This CDR3 contains 16 residues. V lost 4 bases to trimming and J lost 1 base; unmatched junction nucleotides: 8.

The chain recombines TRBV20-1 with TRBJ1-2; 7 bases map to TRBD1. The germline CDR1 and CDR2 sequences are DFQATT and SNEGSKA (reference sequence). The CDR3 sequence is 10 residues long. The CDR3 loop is CRSQGEGYTF. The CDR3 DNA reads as TGCAGGTCGCAGGGGGAAGGCTACACCTTC.

CDR3 in DNA: TGTGCCAGCAGAGTAGCGGGAGGGACGGAGACCCAGTACTTC. Translated, it gives CASRVAGGTETQYF. The chain recombines TRBV2 with TRBJ2-5, with TRBD2 matching over 11 bases. Germline-derived CDR1 and CDR2 are SNHLY and FYNNEI. V dropped 6 bases and J dropped 5; count of bases not matched to a gene: 5. This CDR3 contains 14 residues. The entire variable domain, with the rest obtained from reference TRBV2 and TRBJ2-5, is as follows: EPEVTQTPSHQVTQMGQEVILRCVPISNHLYFYWYRQILGQKVEFLVSFYNNEISEKSEIFDDQFSVERPDGSNFTLKIRSTKLEDSAMYFCASRVAGGTETQYFGPGTRLLVL.

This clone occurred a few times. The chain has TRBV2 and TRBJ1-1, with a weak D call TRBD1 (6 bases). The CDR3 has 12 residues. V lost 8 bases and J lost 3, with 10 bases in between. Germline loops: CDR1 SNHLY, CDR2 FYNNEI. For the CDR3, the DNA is TGTGCCAGCCGCAGGGGCCACACTGAAGCTTTCTTT. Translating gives CASRRGHTEAFF.

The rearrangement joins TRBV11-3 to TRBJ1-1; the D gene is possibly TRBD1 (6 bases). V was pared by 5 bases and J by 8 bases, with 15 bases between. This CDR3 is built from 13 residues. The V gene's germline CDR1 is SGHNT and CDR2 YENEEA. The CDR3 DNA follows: TGTGCCAGCAGCCCCCGGGACATCCCAGAAGCTTTCTTT. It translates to CASSPRDIPEAFF.

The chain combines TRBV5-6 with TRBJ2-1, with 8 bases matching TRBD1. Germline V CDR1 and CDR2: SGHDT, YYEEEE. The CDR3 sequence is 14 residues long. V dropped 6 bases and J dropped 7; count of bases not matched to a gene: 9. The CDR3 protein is CASTRTGLGNEQFF. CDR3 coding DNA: TGTGCCAGCACGCGGACAGGGTTGGGGAATGAGCAGTTCTTC.

Written as DNA, the CDR3 is TGTGCCAGCAGCCCACGGACCGCGGGCGAAAAACTGTTTTTT. This sequence encodes CASSPRTAGEKLFF. The chain carries TRBV9 and TRBJ1-4, with unresolved D. CDR3 length: 14 residues. The V and J ends lost 4 bases and 8 bases respectively, with 15 bases between them. Germline CDR1 and CDR2: SGDLS and YYNGEE. Looking up the rest from reference TRBV9 and TRBJ1-4 gives the full variable domain: DSGVTQTPKHLITATGQRVTLRCSPRSGDLSVYWYQQSLDQGLQFLIQYYNGEERAKGNILERFSAQQFPDLHSELNLSSLELGDSALYFCASSPRTAGEKLFFGSGTQLSVL.

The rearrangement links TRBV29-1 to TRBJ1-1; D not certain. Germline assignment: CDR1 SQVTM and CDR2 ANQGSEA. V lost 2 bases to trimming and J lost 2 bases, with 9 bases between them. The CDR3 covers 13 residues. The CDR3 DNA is TGCAGCGTTGAATCCCCCCAAAACACTGAAGCTTTCTTT. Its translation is CSVESPQNTEAFF.

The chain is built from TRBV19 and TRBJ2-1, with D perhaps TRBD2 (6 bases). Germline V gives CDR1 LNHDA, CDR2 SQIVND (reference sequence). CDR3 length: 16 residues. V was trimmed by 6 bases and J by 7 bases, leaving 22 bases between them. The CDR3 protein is CASSPFEGAGGNEQFF. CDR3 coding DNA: TGTGCCAGTAGCCCCTTTGAAGGCGCTGGGGGGAATGAGCAGTTCTTC.

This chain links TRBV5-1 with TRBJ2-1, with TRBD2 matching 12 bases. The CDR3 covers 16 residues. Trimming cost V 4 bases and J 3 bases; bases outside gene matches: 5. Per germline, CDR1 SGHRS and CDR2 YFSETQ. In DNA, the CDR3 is TGCGCCAGCAGCGGCGGGACTAGCGGGTACTACAATGAGCAGTTCTTC. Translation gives CASSGGTSGYYNEQFF.

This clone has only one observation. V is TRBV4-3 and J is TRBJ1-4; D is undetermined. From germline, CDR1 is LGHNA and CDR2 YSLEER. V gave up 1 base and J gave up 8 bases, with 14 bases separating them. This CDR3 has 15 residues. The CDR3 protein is CASSQGGSVWEKLFF. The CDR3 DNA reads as TGCGCCAGCAGCCAAGGTGGCAGCGTATGGGAAAAACTGTTTTTT.

The CDR3, as DNA: TGCGCCAGCAGCCAAGTGGAGGAAGTTCCCACTGAAGCTTTCTTT. This encodes CASSQVEEVPTEAFF. The chain is built from TRBV4-3 and TRBJ1-1; no clear D gene. V lost 1 base and J 4 bases, leaving 13 bases between the germline ends. CDR3 length: 15 residues. CDR1 is LGHNA and CDR2 is YSLEER in the germline V gene.

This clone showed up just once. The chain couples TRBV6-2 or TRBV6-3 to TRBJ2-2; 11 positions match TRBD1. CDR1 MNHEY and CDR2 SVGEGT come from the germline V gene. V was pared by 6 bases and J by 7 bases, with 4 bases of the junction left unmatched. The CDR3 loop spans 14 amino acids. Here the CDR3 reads CASSGQGAVGELFF. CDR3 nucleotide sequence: TGTGCCAGCAGCGGACAGGGGGCTGTCGGGGAGCTGTTTTTT.

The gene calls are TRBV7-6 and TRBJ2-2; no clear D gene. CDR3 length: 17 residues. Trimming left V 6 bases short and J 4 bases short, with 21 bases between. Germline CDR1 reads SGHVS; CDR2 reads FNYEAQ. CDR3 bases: TGTGCCAGCAGACCAACCAGGCTTTATGGTAGCACCGGGGAGCTGTTTTTT. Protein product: CASRPTRLYGSTGELFF.

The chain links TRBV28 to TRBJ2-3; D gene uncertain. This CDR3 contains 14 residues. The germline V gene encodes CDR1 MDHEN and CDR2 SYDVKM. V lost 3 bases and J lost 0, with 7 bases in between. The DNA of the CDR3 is TGTGCCAGCAGTTTTAGTTTTAGCACAGATACGCAGTATTTT. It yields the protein CASSFSFSTDTQYF. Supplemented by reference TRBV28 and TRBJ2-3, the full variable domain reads DVKVTQSSRYLVKRTGEKVFLECVQDMDHENMFWYRQDPGLGLRLIYFSYDVKMKEKGDIPEGYSVSREKKERFSLILESASTNQTSMYLCASSFSFSTDTQYFGPGTRLTVL.

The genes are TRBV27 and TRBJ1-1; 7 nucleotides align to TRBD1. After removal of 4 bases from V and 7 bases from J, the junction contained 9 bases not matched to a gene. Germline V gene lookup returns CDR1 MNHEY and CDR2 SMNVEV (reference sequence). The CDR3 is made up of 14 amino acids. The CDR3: CASSSGGRGFEAFF. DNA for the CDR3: TGTGCCAGCAGTTCAGGGGGGCGCGGGTTTGAAGCTTTCTTT.

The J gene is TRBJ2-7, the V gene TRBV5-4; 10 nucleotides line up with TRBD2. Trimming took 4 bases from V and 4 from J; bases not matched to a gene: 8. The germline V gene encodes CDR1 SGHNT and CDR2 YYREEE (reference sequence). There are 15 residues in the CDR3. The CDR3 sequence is CASSKTGTSEYEQYV. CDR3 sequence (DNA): TGTGCCAGCAGCAAAACCGGGACTAGCGAATACGAGCAGTACGTC.

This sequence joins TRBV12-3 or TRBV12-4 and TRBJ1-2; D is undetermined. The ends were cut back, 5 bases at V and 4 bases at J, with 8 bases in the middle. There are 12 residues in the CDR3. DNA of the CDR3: TGTGCCAGCAGTCAGGCGATCTATGGCTACACCTTC. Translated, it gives CASSQAIYGYTF.

The CDR3 DNA follows: TGTGCCAGCAGCTTAGCCGGGACTACTCGCAATGAGCAGTTCTTC. Translated: CASSLAGTTRNEQFF. The chain carries TRBV11-3 and TRBJ2-1; TRBD2 matches 7 bases. The CDR3 is made up of 15 amino acids. Unmatched junction bases numbered 6, after V lost 1 base and J lost 6 bases. Looked up from germline, CDR1 is SGHNT and CDR2 is YENEEA.

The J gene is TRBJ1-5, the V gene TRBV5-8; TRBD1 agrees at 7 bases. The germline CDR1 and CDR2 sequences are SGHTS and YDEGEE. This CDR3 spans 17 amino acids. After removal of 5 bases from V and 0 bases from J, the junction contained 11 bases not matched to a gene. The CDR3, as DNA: TGTGCCAGCAGTATTAGAACCGGGACAGATAGCAATCAGCCCCAGCATTTT. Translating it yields CASSIRTGTDSNQPQHF.

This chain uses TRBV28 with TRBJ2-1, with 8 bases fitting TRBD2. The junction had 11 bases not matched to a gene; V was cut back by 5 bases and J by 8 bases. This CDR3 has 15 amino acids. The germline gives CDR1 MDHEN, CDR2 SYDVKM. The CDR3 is CASSAPAGGLDEQFF. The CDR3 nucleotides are TGTGCCAGCAGTGCCCCCGCGGGGGGCCTCGATGAGCAGTTCTTC.

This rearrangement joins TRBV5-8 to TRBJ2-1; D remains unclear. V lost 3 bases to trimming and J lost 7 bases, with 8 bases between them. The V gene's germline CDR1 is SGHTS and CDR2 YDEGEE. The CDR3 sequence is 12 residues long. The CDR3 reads CASSWHQNEQFF. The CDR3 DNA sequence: TGTGCCAGCAGCTGGCACCAGAATGAGCAGTTCTTC.

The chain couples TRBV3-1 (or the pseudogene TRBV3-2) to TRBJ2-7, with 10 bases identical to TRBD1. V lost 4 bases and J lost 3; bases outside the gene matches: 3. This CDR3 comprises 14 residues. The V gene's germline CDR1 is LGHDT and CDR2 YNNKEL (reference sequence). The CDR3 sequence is CASSRDRGGYEQYF. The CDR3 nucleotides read TGTGCCAGCAGCCGGGACAGGGGAGGCTACGAGCAGTACTTC.

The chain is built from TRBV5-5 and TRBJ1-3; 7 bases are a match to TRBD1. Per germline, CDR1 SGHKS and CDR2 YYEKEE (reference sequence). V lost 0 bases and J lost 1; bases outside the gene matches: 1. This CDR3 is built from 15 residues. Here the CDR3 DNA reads TGTGCCAGCAGCTTGGACAGGGGATCTGGAAACACCATATATTTT. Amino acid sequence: CASSLDRGSGNTIYF.

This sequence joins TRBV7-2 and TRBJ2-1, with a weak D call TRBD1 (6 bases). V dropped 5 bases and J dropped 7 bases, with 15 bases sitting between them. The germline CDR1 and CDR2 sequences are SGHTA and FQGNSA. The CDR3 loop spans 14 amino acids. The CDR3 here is CASSLNRVPNEQFF. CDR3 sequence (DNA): TGTGCCAGCAGCCTGAACAGGGTACCTAATGAGCAGTTCTTC.

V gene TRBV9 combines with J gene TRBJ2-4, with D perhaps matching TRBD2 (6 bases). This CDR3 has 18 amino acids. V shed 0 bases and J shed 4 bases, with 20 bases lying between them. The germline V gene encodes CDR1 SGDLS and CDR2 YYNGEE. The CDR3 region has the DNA TGTGCCAGCAGCGTAGATTATAGTGAGGGAGGTTGGAAAAACATTCAGTACTTC. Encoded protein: CASSVDYSEGGWKNIQYF. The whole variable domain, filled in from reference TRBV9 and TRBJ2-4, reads DSGVTQTPKHLITATGQRVTLRCSPRSGDLSVYWYQQSLDQGLQFLIQYYNGEERAKGNILERFSAQQFPDLHSELNLSSLELGDSALYFCASSVDYSEGGWKNIQYFGAGTRLSVL.

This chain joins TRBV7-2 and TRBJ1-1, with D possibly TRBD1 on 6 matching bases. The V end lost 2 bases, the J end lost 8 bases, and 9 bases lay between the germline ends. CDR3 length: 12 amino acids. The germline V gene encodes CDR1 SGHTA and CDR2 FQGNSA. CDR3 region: CASSLFGQEAFF. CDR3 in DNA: TGTGCCAGCAGCTTATTCGGACAGGAAGCTTTCTTT.

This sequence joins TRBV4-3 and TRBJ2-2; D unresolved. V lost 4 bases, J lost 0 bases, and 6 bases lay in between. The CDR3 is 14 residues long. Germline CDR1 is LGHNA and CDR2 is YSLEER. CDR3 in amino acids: CASSPPTNTGELFF. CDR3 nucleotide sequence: TGCGCCAGCAGCCCCCCCACGAACACCGGGGAGCTGTTTTTT.

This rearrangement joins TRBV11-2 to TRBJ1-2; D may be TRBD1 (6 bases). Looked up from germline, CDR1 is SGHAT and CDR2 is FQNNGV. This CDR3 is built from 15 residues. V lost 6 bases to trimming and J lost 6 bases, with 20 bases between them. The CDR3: CASRPIGGQGNGYTF. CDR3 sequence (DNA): TGTGCCAGCAGACCCATCGGGGGGCAAGGAAATGGCTACACCTTC.

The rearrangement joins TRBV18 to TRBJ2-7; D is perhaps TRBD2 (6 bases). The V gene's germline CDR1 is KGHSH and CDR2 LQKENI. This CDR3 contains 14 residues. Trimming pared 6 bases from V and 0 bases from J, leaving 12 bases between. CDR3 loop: CASSSGAPSYEQYF. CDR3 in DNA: TGTGCCAGCTCTAGCGGCGCTCCCTCCTACGAGCAGTACTTC. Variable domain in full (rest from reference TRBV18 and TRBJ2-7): NAGVMQNPRHLVRRRGQEARLRCSPMKGHSHVYWYRQLPEEGLKFMVYLQKENIIDESGMPKERFSAEFPKEGPSILRIQQVVRGDSAAYFCASSSGAPSYEQYFGPGTRLTVT.